The T cell receptor beta chain described here comes from a study of shared clonotypes between healthy human individuals (dated by TCRdb to 2018 to 2021). As for the study more broadly: A few men and a couple of women, aged 18 to 49 years, made up the cohort. To increase sequencing depth and limit assay-specific biases, TCR repertoire library preparation and sequencing were carried out by different laboratories using diverse techniques. For each donor, three plates each were used for CD4 naive and CD4 memory, two plates were used for CD8 naive, and one plate was used for CD8 memory. To estimate repertoire size and how much clonotype sharing occurs between individuals, the study deeply sequenced the blood TCR repertoires of five healthy adults. Between about 0.85 and 10 billion PBMCs per donor were obtained by leukapheresis. Beyond this particular receptor, the publication reports: Sharing across a few donors was observed for around 5% of naive CD4, 3% to 4% of naive CD8, roughly 2.4% of memory CD4, and roughly 0.4% of memory CD8 clonotypes. Sampling was restricted to blood, and TCR repertoires in tissues likely differ from the TCR repertoires found in blood. Naive subsets generally had larger estimated clonotype richness than memory subsets did. Clonotypes shared by all four sorted-subset donors showed higher generation probabilities than non-shared clonotypes. The small number of donors limited the genetic and exposure-history diversity represented. Rarefaction of sorted-subset datasets indicated incomplete sequencing despite the large sequencing depth. Pairwise subsampling indicated that sequencing depth was expected to affect the degree of clonotype sharing among donors.

TCR CDR3 regions were amplified from genomic DNA by multiplex PCR using the deep immunoSEQ assay. Extracted genomic DNA from each cell subset was spread evenly across all wells of several immunoSEQ 96-well plates, with each plate serving as a replicate. Each replicate PCR for sorted subsets received 200 ng genomic DNA, equal to some 32,000 T cell genomes. Purified libraries were measured with a Qubit 3.0 fluorometer, size-checked on a Bioanalyzer 2100, and measured again with the KAPA Library Quantification kit. Every immunoSEQ 96-well plate was sequenced on a separate single-read 150-cycle Illumina NextSeq 550 flow cell. As for the authors' bioinformatics: Because only junctional sequences without quality scores were contained in the immunoSEQ output, filtering matching that applied to full-length reads could not be performed. Sequences were annotated with PyIR, a Python wrapper for IgBLAST v1.9, and V/J genes and CDR3 were assigned using IMGT germline references. Reads were filtered out if the reads had weak V/J assignments (E-value above 1e-6), no CDR3, stop codons, out-of-frame junctions, or ambiguous translated residues. V3J clonotypes were defined by identical inferred V gene, J gene, and CDR3 amino acid sequence. The percentage overlap between two repertoires was calculated by dividing the number of shared unique clonotypes by the size of the smaller repertoire. Three approaches were used to assess repertoire richness: RTK rarefaction, the Chao1 estimator, and Recon v2.1 estimates of unobserved clonotypes. Generation probabilities for all TCRbeta clonotypes obtained by the gDNA method from a few donors were computed using OLGA. TCRdb re-hosts the immuneACCESS table, in-frame sequences only. Its copies lack some clones; in the studies checked, an unresolved V gene accounts for under half of them, and the cause for the rest is not known. The V and J calls and clone size are taken from that table; D and trimming were inferred from the DNA. Within this sample are some 650,000 clones, with more than 95% of them counted one time only. 0.045% to 0.07% of the sample lies in the top ten.

Healthy HIV-negative adults with no recently reported acute infections or vaccinations were included as donors. Every donor was a Caucasian adult residing in Nashville, Tennessee, USA. CD4+ T cells were enriched by magnetic negative selection; naive cells were then positively selected on CD45RA, and the negative fraction formed the memory subset. Blood was collected by leukapheresis, and PBMCs were isolated by Ficoll-Histopaque density gradient centrifugation and then cryopreserved in liquid nitrogen vapor phase. Purity and quantity of every magnetically sorted T cell population were checked by analytical flow cytometry. Each sorted fraction had its genomic DNA isolated and then quantified by UV absorbance on a Nanodrop 2000c. A note on this clone: There is no known antigen for this receptor. The record has no base qualities; no much larger clone is one base away.

Per the germline V gene, SGHAT is the CDR1 and FQNNGV is the CDR2. The CDR3 numbers 16 residues from cysteine through phenylalanine. The entry retains the CDR3 DNA only, 48 bases that are in frame from base 1. V and J lose 5 bases and 2 bases, and a span of 13 bases separates them. The sequencing input was naive CD4+ T cells sorted from blood. What the cell subset or site label conveys for this sample: CD45RA+ positively selected. The chain uses TRBV11-2 and TRBJ2-6, with an unclear D gene assignment. This sequence originates from a woman younger than 45 in good health. For the CDR3, the sequence is CASSLIPVAGANVLTF. The sequenced DNA: TGTGCCAGCAGCCTCATTCCGGTGGCTGGGGCCAACGTCCTGACTTTC. The variable domain in full, with residues beyond the CDR3 obtained from the reference TRBV11-2 and TRBJ2-6 genes, is EAGVAQSPRYKIIEKRQSVAFWCNPISGHATLYWYQQILGQGPKLLIQFQNNGVVDDSQLPKDRFSAERLKGVDSTLKIQPAKLEDSAVYLCASSLIPVAGANVLTFGAGSRLTVL.